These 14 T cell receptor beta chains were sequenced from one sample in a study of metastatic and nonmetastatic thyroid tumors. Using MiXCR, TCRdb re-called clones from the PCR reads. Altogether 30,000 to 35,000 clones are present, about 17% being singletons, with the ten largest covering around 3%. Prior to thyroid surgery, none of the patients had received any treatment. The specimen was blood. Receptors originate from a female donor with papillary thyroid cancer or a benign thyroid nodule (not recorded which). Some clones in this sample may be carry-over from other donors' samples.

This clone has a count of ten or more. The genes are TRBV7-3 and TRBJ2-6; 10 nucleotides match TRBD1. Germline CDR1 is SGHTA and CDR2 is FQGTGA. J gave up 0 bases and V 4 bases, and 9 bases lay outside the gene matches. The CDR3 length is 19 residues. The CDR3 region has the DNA TGTGCCAGCAGCTCGGGGACAGGGGACTTTAGCTCTGGGGCCAACGTCCTGACTTTC. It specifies CASSSGTGDFSSGANVLTF.

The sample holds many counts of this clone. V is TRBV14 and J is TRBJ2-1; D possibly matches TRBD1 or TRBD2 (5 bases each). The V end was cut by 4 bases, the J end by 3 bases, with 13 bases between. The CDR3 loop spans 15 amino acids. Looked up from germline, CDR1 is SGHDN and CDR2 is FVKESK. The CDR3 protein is CASSRVGTGYNEQFF. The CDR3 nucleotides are TGTGCCAGCAGCCGAGTCGGGACGGGCTACAATGAGCAGTTCTTC.

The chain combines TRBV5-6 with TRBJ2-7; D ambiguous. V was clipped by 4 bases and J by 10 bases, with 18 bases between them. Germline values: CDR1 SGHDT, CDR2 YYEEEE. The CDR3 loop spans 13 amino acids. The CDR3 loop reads CASSPVNPVDQYF. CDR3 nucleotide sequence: TGTGCCAGCAGCCCAGTGAATCCCGTAGATCAGTACTTC. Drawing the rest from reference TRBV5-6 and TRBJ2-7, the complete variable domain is DAGVTQSPTHLIKTRGQQVTLRCSPKSGHDTVSWYQQALGQGPQFIFQYYEEEERQRGNFPDRFSGHQFPNYSSELNVNALLLGDSALYLCASSPVNPVDQYFGPGTRLTVT.

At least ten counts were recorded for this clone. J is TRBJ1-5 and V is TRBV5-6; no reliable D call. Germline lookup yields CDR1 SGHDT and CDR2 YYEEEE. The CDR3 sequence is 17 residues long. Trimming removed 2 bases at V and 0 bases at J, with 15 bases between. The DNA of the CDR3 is TGTGCCAGCAGCTTATGGGCCGAATCCTATAGCAATCAGCCCCAGCATTTT. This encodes CASSLWAESYSNQPQHF. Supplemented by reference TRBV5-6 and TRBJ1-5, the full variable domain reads DAGVTQSPTHLIKTRGQQVTLRCSPKSGHDTVSWYQQALGQGPQFIFQYYEEEERQRGNFPDRFSGHQFPNYSSELNVNALLLGDSALYLCASSLWAESYSNQPQHFGDGTRLSIL.

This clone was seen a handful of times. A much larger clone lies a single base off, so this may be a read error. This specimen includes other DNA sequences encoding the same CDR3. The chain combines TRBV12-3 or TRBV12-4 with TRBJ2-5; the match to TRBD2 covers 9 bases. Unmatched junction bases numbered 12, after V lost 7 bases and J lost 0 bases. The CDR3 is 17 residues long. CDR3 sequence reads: CASTPGLAAMYQETQYF. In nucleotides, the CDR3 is TGTGCCAGCACCCCGGGACTAGCAGCAATGTACCAAGAGACCCAGTACTTC.

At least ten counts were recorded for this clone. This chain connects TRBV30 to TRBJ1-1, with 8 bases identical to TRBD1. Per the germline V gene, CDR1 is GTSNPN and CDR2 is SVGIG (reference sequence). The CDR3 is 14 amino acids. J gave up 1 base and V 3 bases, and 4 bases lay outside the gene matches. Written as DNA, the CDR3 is TGTGCCTGGAGGAGGACAGGGAGGAACACTGAAGCTTTCTTT. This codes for CAWRRTGRNTEAFF.

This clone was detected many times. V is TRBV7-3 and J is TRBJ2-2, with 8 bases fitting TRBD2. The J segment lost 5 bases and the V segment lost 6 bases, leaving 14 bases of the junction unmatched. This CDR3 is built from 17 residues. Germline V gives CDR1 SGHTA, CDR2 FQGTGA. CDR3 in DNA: TGTGCCAGCAGTCCAGGGGCCGGGAGGGCGGTTACCGGGGAGCTGTTTTTT. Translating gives CASSPGAGRAVTGELFF.

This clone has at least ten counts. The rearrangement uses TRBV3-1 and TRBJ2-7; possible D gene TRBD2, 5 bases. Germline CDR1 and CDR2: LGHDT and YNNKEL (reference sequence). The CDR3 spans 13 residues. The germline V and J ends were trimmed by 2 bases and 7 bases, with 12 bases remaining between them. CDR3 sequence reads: CASSQRGSREQYF. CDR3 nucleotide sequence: TGTGCCAGCAGCCAACGCGGGTCCAGGGAGCAGTACTTC.

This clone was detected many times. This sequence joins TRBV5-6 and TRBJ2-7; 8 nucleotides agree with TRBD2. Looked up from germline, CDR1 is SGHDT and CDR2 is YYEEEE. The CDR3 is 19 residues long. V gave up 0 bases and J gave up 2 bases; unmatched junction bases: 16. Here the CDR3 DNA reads TGTGCCAGCAGCTTGGCACCTTTTTCGGGAGGGCCAATTACCTACGAGCAGTACTTC. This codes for CASSLAPFSGGPITYEQYF. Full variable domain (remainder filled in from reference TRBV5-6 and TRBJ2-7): DAGVTQSPTHLIKTRGQQVTLRCSPKSGHDTVSWYQQALGQGPQFIFQYYEEEERQRGNFPDRFSGHQFPNYSSELNVNALLLGDSALYLCASSLAPFSGGPITYEQYFGPGTRLTVT.

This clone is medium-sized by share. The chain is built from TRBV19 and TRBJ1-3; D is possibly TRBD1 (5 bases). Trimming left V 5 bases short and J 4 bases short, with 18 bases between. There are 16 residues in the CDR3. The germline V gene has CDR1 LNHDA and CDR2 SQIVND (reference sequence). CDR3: CASSVPGPGFGNTIYF. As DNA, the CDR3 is TGTGCCAGTAGTGTGCCGGGACCGGGTTTCGGAAACACCATATATTTT.

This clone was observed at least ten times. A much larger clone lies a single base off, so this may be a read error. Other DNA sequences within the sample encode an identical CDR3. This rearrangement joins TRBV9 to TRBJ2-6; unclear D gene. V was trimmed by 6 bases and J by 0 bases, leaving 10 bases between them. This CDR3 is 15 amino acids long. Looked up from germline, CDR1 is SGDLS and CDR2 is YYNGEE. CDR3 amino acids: CASTQGVSGANVLTF. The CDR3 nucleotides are TGTGCCAGCACCCAAGGTGTCTCTGGGGCCAACGTCCTGACTTTC.

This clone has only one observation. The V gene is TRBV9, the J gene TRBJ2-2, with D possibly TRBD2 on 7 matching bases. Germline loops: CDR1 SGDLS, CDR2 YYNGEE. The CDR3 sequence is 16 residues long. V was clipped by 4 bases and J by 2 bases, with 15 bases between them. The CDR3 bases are TGTGCCAGCAGCCCTTCAAGCGGGACAAACACCGGGGAGCTGTTTTTT. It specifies CASSPSSGTNTGELFF.

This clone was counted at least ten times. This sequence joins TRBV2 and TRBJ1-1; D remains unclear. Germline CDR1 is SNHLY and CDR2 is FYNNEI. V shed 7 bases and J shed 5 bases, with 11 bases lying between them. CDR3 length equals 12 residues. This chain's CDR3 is CASILRHTEAFF. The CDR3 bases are TGTGCCAGCATCCTCAGGCATACTGAAGCTTTCTTT. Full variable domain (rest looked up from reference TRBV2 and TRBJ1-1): EPEVTQTPSHQVTQMGQEVILRCVPISNHLYFYWYRQILGQKVEFLVSFYNNEISEKSEIFDDQFSVERPDGSNFTLKIRSTKLEDSAMYFCASILRHTEAFFGQGTRLTVV.

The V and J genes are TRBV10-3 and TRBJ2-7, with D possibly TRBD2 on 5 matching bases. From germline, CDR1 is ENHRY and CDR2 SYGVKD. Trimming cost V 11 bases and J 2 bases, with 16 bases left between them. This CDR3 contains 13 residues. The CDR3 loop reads CAVGGTQAYEQYF. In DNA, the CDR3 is TGTGCCGTTGGAGGAACTCAAGCCTACGAGCAGTACTTC.